Each of the 23 T cell receptor beta chains below was sequenced from the same sample in a study of cytomegalovirus exposure and HLA in healthy donors. The PCR used 60 Vbeta and 13 Jbeta primers. Data came from immunoSEQ multiplex PCR; TCRdb stores just in-frame clones and leaves some out. The sample carries around 140,000 clones, roughly four fifths recorded once. Sequenced sample: PBMCs. These receptors all come from a female donor in good health and CMV-seropositive.

The chain recombines TRBV19 with TRBJ2-3; 9 bases map to TRBD2. Germline trimming cut 5 bases from V and 3 bases from J; bases unmatched to any gene: 6. This CDR3 region has 15 residues. Germline V gives CDR1 LNHDA, CDR2 SQIVND (reference sequence). The CDR3 spells CASSDPAGGTDTQYF. CDR3 nucleotide sequence: TGTGCCAGTAGTGACCCGGCGGGGGGGACAGATACGCAGTATTTT.

The chain links TRBV5-5 to TRBJ1-4; no clear D gene. The CDR3 extends over 16 amino acids. V was clipped by 0 bases and J by 3 bases, with 12 bases between them. Germline V gene lookup returns CDR1 SGHKS and CDR2 YYEKEE (reference sequence). CDR3 in DNA: TGTGCCAGCAGCTTGGGCCCGTATCCGGCTAATGAAAAACTGTTTTTT. Translating gives CASSLGPYPANEKLFF. Together with reference TRBV5-5 and TRBJ1-4, the CDR3 gives the full variable domain: DAGVTQSPTHLIKTRGQQVTLRCSPISGHKSVSWYQQVLGQGPQFIFQYYEKEERGRGNFPDRFSARQFPNYSSELNVNALLLGDSALYLCASSLGPYPANEKLFFGSGTQLSVL.

This clone was recorded only once. The chain's CDR3 is CASSERGLAGVNEQYF. As DNA, the CDR3 is TGTGCCAGCAGTGAAAGGGGACTAGCGGGGGTCAACGAGCAGTACTTC. This chain connects TRBV6-1 to TRBJ2-7; TRBD2 matches 14 bases. V shed 2 bases and J 5 bases; nucleotides not matched to a gene: 5. CDR3 length: 16 amino acids. The germline CDR1 and CDR2 sequences are MNHNS and SASEGT.

The sample holds a few counts of this clone. The chain joins TRBV2 to TRBJ2-6, with 7 bases matching TRBD1. V gave up 6 bases and J gave up 0 bases; unmatched junction bases: 2. Per the germline V gene, CDR1 is SNHLY and CDR2 is FYNNEI. This CDR3 region has 15 residues. For the CDR3, the DNA is TGTGCCAGCAGGAGACAGGGCTCTGGGGCCAACGTCCTGACTTTC. As protein: CASRRQGSGANVLTF. Supplemented by reference TRBV2 and TRBJ2-6, the full variable domain reads EPEVTQTPSHQVTQMGQEVILRCVPISNHLYFYWYRQILGQKVEFLVSFYNNEISEKSEIFDDQFSVERPDGSNFTLKIRSTKLEDSAMYFCASRRQGSGANVLTFGAGSRLTVL.

The rearrangement uses TRBV6-5 and TRBJ1-5, with TRBD1 as a possible D gene (5 bases). With 5 bases removed from V and 0 bases from J, the gap between germline ends came to 8 bases. CDR3 length: 14 residues. CDR1 is MNHEY, CDR2 SVGAGI, per germline. This chain's CDR3 is CASSRTSSNQPQHF. The CDR3, as DNA: TGTGCCAGCAGTCGGACATCTAGCAATCAGCCCCAGCATTTT.

The chain employs TRBV4-1 and TRBJ1-2; TRBD1 matches at 7 bases. The V and J ends lost 4 bases and 6 bases, in that order; junction bases with no gene match: 8. Per the germline V gene, CDR1 is MGHRA and CDR2 is YSYEKL. The CDR3 extends over 14 amino acids. Written as DNA, the CDR3 is TGCGCCAGCAGCCTAGGGTACGGGACAGATGGCTACACCTTC. Protein sequence: CASSLGYGTDGYTF.

V usage is TRBV18 and J usage is TRBJ1-1; no clear D. The germline V gene encodes CDR1 KGHSH and CDR2 LQKENI. Trimming removed 6 bases from V and 0 bases from J, with 5 bases in between. The CDR3 has 12 amino acids. This CDR3 is CASSFVNTEAFF. CDR3 sequence (DNA): TGTGCCAGCTCCTTTGTGAACACTGAAGCTTTCTTT.

The chain couples TRBV25-1 to TRBJ1-3; D may be TRBD1 (5 bases). V dropped 1 base and J dropped 6 bases, with 10 bases sitting between them. The CDR3 extends over 14 amino acids. The V gene's germline CDR1 is MGHDK and CDR2 SYGVNS. The CDR3 sequence: CASSEFGGTNTIYF. CDR3 coding DNA: TGTGCCAGCAGTGAATTCGGGGGGACAAACACCATATATTTT.

This chain connects TRBV18 to TRBJ2-5, with D perhaps TRBD2 (5 bases). The V gene lost 1 base and the J gene lost 2 bases, with 14 bases spanning the gap. The CDR3 extends over 16 amino acids. Germline V gene sequence: CDR1 KGHSH, CDR2 LQKENI. CDR3 in amino acids: CASSPRVSGEQETQYF. The CDR3 coding sequence is TGTGCCAGCTCACCACGGGTTTCCGGGGAACAAGAGACCCAGTACTTC.

The V gene is TRBV19, the J gene TRBJ2-5; 7 bases fit TRBD2. This CDR3 has 15 residues. V was pared by 7 bases and J by 4 bases, with 12 bases of the junction left unmatched. Germline V gives CDR1 LNHDA, CDR2 SQIVND (reference sequence). Here the CDR3 DNA reads TGTGCCAGTACTCCGGGAGCGGGGAACGGAGAGACCCAGTACTTC. Translated, it gives CASTPGAGNGETQYF.

The chain carries TRBV7-8 and TRBJ1-3; D unclear. Between the trimmed V and J ends, which lost 0 bases and 3 bases, there was a span of 6 bases. This CDR3 contains 14 residues. Germline V gene sequence: CDR1 SGHVS, CDR2 FQNEAQ. CDR3 in amino acids: CASSLAGVGNTIYF. The CDR3 DNA is TGTGCCAGCAGCTTAGCCGGGGTTGGAAACACCATATATTTT.

This clone was counted a few times. The V and J genes are TRBV6-1 and TRBJ1-5; D is undetermined. Germline CDR1 is MNHNS and CDR2 is SASEGT. V lost 7 bases and J 9 bases, leaving 16 bases between the germline ends. The CDR3 extends over 13 amino acids. The CDR3 coding sequence is TGTGCCAGCAACGCGGACGGGGTGAGGCCCCAGCATTTT. This gives the protein CASNADGVRPQHF.

The chain has TRBV7-3 and TRBJ2-7; TRBD1 aligns across 8 bases. The V segment lost 4 bases and the J segment 6 bases; nucleotides outside the gene matches: 5. CDR1 and CDR2 (germline): SGHTA, FQGTGA. This CDR3 has 13 amino acids. The CDR3 DNA reads TGTGCCAGCAGCTCCGGGACAGGCCCCGAGCAGTACTTC. This translates into CASSSGTGPEQYF.

The rearrangement links TRBV7-3 to TRBJ2-5, with D hard to call. The CDR3 runs to 13 residues. V was trimmed by 0 bases and J by 5 bases, leaving 7 bases between them. Germline V lookup: CDR1 SGHTA, CDR2 FQGTGA. The CDR3, as DNA: TGTGCCAGCAGCTTAACGTCCGGGGAGACCCAGTACTTC. Translation: CASSLTSGETQYF.

This chain joins TRBV6-5 and TRBJ1-6, with 9 bases fitting TRBD1. The V gene end was trimmed by 6 bases and the J gene end by 9 bases; junction bases not matched to a gene: 9. The CDR3 covers 15 residues. The germline V gene encodes CDR1 MNHEY and CDR2 SVGAGI. The CDR3 nucleotides are TGTGCCAGCAGACCTAGACAGGGGGTAGGTTCACCCCTCCACTTT. This encodes CASRPRQGVGSPLHF.

This clone came up a few times. The rearrangement joins TRBV6-1 to TRBJ1-6; 12 positions agree with TRBD1. Germline assignment: CDR1 MNHNS and CDR2 SASEGT. The CDR3 extends over 15 amino acids. V lost 4 bases to trimming and J lost 9 bases; unmatched junction nucleotides: 4. CDR3 coding DNA: TGTGCCAGCAGTGGACCGGGACAGGGGGCTTCACCCCTCCACTTT. Protein sequence: CASSGPGQGASPLHF.

This clone showed up just a few times. J is TRBJ1-5 and V is TRBV6-1, with D tentatively TRBD1 (6 bases). Per germline, CDR1 MNHNS and CDR2 SASEGT. This CDR3 contains 13 residues. The V end was cut by 5 bases, the J end by 7 bases, with 12 bases between. The CDR3 loop is CASSLDRPQPQHF. CDR3 bases: TGTGCCAGCAGTTTGGACAGACCCCAGCCCCAGCATTTT.

V and J are TRBV5-1 and TRBJ1-2; 11 bases match TRBD1. Per germline, CDR1 SGHRS and CDR2 YFSETQ. CDR3 length: 16 amino acids. V trimming: 3 bases; J trimming: 4 bases; junction bases outside the gene matches: 8. This CDR3 is CASSSPGQGDRYGYTF. The CDR3 region has the DNA TGCGCCAGCAGCTCGCCGGGACAGGGGGATCGCTATGGCTACACCTTC.

This clone was found a few times. V and J are TRBV18 and TRBJ1-1; TRBD1 agrees at 9 bases. V lost 10 bases, J lost 0 bases, and 3 bases stayed unmatched. The germline V gene encodes CDR1 KGHSH and CDR2 LQKENI. The CDR3 runs 13 residues. The CDR3 DNA is TGTGCCACGACAGGGGGGATGAACACTGAAGCTTTCTTT. It encodes CATTGGMNTEAFF.

The chain combines TRBV27 with TRBJ1-4, with 8 bases matching TRBD1. The junction had 7 bases not matched to a gene; V was cut back by 5 bases and J by 8 bases. The CDR3 covers 14 residues. The V gene's germline CDR1 is MNHEY and CDR2 SMNVEV (reference sequence). Written as DNA, the CDR3 is TGTGCCAGCAGTCAAAGGACAGGGATGGAAAAACTGTTTTTT. It encodes CASSQRTGMEKLFF.

The chain has TRBV7-9 and TRBJ1-5, with 7 bases matching TRBD1. The germline V gene encodes CDR1 SEHNR and CDR2 FQNEAQ (reference sequence). Germline trimming cut 4 bases from V and 4 bases from J; bases unmatched to any gene: 13. The CDR3 has 17 residues. The CDR3 sequence is CASSSTRAGGKNQPQHF. As DNA, the CDR3 is TGTGCCAGCAGCTCCACACGGGCAGGGGGGAAGAATCAGCCCCAGCATTTT.

This clone was counted between two and nine times. The chain recombines TRBV28 with TRBJ1-4; 9 bases align to TRBD1. Per the germline V gene, CDR1 is MDHEN and CDR2 is SYDVKM. This CDR3 contains 14 residues. J gave up 7 bases and V 8 bases, and 8 bases lay outside the gene matches. Here the CDR3 DNA reads TGTGCCAGCCTGGCGGGGACAGGGTTTGAAAAACTGTTTTTT. Its translation is CASLAGTGFEKLFF.

The rearrangement links TRBV4-1 to TRBJ2-5, with D possibly matching TRBD2 (7 bases). This CDR3 is 15 amino acids long. V shed 1 base and J shed 5 bases, with 14 bases lying between them. The V gene's germline CDR1 is MGHRA and CDR2 YSYEKL. The CDR3 region is CASSQAGGGGETQYF. The CDR3 region has the DNA TGCGCCAGCAGCCAAGCTGGGGGGGGCGGGGAGACCCAGTACTTC.